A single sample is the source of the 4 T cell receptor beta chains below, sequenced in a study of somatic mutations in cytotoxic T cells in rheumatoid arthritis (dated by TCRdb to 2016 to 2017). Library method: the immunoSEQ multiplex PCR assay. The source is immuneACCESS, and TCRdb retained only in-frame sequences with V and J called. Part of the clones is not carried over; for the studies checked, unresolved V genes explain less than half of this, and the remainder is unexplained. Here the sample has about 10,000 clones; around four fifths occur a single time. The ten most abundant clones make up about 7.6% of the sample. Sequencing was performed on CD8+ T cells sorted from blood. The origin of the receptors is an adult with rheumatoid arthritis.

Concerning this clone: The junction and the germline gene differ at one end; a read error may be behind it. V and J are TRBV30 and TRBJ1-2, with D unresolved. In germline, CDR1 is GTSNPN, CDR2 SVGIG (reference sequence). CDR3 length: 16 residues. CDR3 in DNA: TGTGCCTGGCGTGTCCTGGAAAGACAAACTAACTATGGCTACACCTTC. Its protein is CAWRVLERQTNYGYTF. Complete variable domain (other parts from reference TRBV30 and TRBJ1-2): SQTIHQWPATLVQPVGSPLSLECTVEGTSNPNLYWYRQAAGRGLQLLFYSVGIGQISSEVPQNLSASRPQDRQFILSSKKLLLSDSGFYLCAWRVLERQTNYGYTFGSGTRLTVV.

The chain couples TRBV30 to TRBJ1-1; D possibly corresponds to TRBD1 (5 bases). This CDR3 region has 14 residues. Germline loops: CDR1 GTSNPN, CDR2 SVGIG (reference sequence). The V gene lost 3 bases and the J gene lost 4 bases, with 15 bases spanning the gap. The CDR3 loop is CAWSSYGGVTEAFF. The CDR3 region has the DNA TGTGCCTGGAGCTCATATGGGGGGGTCACTGAAGCTTTCTTT.

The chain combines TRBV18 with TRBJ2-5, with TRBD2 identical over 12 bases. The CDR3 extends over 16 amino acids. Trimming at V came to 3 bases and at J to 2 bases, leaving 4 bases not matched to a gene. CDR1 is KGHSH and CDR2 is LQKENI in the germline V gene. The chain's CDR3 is CASSPAGLAGQETQYF. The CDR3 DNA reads TGTGCCAGCTCACCCGCAGGACTAGCGGGGCAAGAGACCCAGTACTTC.

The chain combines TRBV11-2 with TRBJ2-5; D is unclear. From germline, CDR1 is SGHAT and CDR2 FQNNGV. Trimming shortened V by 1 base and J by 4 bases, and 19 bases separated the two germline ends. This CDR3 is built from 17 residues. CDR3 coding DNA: TGTGCCAGCAGCTTAGCGCCTCTTGGGGTATCAGGAGAGACCCAGTACTTC. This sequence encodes CASSLAPLGVSGETQYF.